The 15 T cell receptor beta chains below were found in one sample sequenced in a study of read filtering for tumor transcriptome and immune sequencing. This library used roughly 400 ng RNA and molecular barcoded adaptors spanning alpha/delta and beta/gamma chains. A single record per CDR3 protein comes from TCRdb applying MiXCR to the reads. The top ten hold 5.5% to 8% of the sample, which has about 39,000 distinct CDR3 sequences, approximately 15% seen once. The material sequenced was a population of CD138-negative cells sorted from bone marrow. These receptors were collected from a donor at least 40 years old with multiple myeloma.

This clonotype was counted many times. The rearrangement uses TRBV27 and TRBJ1-5; D might be TRBD1 (6 bases). Per germline, CDR1 MNHEY and CDR2 SMNVEV (reference sequence). The V gene lost 4 bases and the J gene lost 6 bases, with 16 bases spanning the gap. This CDR3 is built from 15 residues. The CDR3: CASSSEGGFSQPQHF. The CDR3 coding sequence is TGTGCCAGCAGTTCTGAGGGGGGATTTAGTCAGCCCCAGCATTTT.

This clonotype has at least ten counts. J is TRBJ2-3 and V is TRBV10-3; TRBD1 might be the D (6 bases). The ends were cut back, 6 bases at V and 2 bases at J, with 12 bases in the middle. The CDR3 contains 14 residues. In germline, CDR1 is ENHRY, CDR2 SYGVKD. The CDR3 DNA sequence: TGTGCCATCAGACTTACAGGGAACACAGATACGCAGTATTTT. It codes for CAIRLTGNTDTQYF.

The sample holds many counts of this clonotype. The chain uses TRBV5-8 and TRBJ1-1; D call uncertain. V lost 0 bases and J 1 base, leaving 10 bases between the germline ends. CDR1 is SGHTS and CDR2 is YDEGEE in the germline V gene. This CDR3 comprises 15 residues. As DNA, the CDR3 is TGTGCCAGCAGCTTGGAGGCATCACGGAACACTGAAGCTTTCTTT. Translation: CASSLEASRNTEAFF. The variable domain in full, with the rest retrieved from reference TRBV5-8 and TRBJ1-1, is EAGVTQSPTHLIKTRGQQATLRCSPISGHTSVYWYQQALGLGLQFLLWYDEGEERNRGNFPPRFSGRQFPNYSSELNVNALELEDSALYLCASSLEASRNTEAFFGQGTRLTVV.

This clonotype was seen ten or more times. This rearrangement joins TRBV12-3 or TRBV12-4 to TRBJ1-5; TRBD1 agrees at 11 bases. V was pared by 2 bases and J by 7 bases, with 13 bases of the junction left unmatched. CDR3 length equals 18 residues. CDR3 nucleotides: TGTGCCAGCAGTTTACTAGTTGGACAGGGGGCTCGTCGGCAGCCCCAGCATTTT. The encoded protein is CASSLLVGQGARRQPQHF.

The chain links TRBV11-3 to TRBJ2-2; TRBD1 agrees at 7 bases. The trim removed 4 bases at V and 2 bases at J, leaving 10 bases unmatched. CDR3 length: 17 amino acids. CDR1 is SGHNT and CDR2 is YENEEA in the germline V gene. The CDR3 bases are TGTGCCAGCAGCTCCCTACATCGAGGGGGCAACACCGGGGAGCTGTTTTTT. Amino acids: CASSSLHRGGNTGELFF.

This clonotype occurred many times. J is TRBJ2-6 and V is TRBV6-5; D perhaps matches TRBD1 (6 bases). The CDR3 has 16 residues. Looked up from germline, CDR1 is MNHEY and CDR2 is SVGAGI. Trimming left V 2 bases short and J 1 base short, with 9 bases between. The CDR3: CASSYKGGSGANVLTF. The CDR3 region has the DNA TGTGCCAGCAGTTACAAAGGGGGTTCTGGGGCCAACGTCCTGACTTTC.

This clonotype has at least ten counts. V is TRBV7-3 and J is TRBJ2-3; TRBD1 matches 7 bases. Germline V CDR1 and CDR2: SGHTA, FQGTGA. The CDR3 loop spans 17 amino acids. J was trimmed by 2 bases and V by 6 bases; bases with no gene match: 14. The CDR3 region is CASSPILLKGATDTQYF. The CDR3 DNA sequence: TGTGCCAGCAGTCCAATCCTACTAAAGGGGGCCACAGATACGCAGTATTTT.

This clonotype was seen repeatedly, ten times or more. V and J are TRBV19 and TRBJ2-1, with D possibly TRBD2 on 6 matching bases. The V gene's germline CDR1 is LNHDA and CDR2 SQIVND (reference sequence). V was cut by 6 bases and J by 10 bases, with 19 bases left in between. The CDR3 is 14 amino acids. The CDR3 DNA reads TGTGCCAGTAGATCTGGGAGGCTGAACGAGGAGCAGTTCTTC. Translating it yields CASRSGRLNEEQFF.

Points on this clonotype: This likely stems from a read error, as it lies one base from a far larger clone. The rearrangement links TRBV11-2 to TRBJ1-5; no clear D. The CDR3 has 13 residues. CDR1 is SGHAT and CDR2 is FQNNGV in the germline V gene. The DNA of the CDR3 is TGTGCCAGCGGCTTAGCGAGGGATCAGCCCCAGCATTTT. Translating gives CASGLARDQPQHF. Full variable domain (remainder filled in from reference TRBV11-2 and TRBJ1-5): EAGVAQSPRYKIIEKRQSVAFWCNPISGHATLYWYQQILGQGPKLLIQFQNNGVVDDSQLPKDRFSAERLKGVDSTLKIQPAKLEDSAVYLCASGLARDQPQHFGDGTRLSIL.

This clonotype was observed at least ten times. V is TRBV29-1 and J is TRBJ1-1; D may be TRBD1 (6 bases). Germline CDR1 is SQVTM and CDR2 is ANQGSEA. The length of the CDR3 is 15 residues. The V gene lost 7 bases and the J gene lost 6 bases, with 24 bases spanning the gap. The DNA of the CDR3 is TGCAGCGCCCGGCCCCGTGGGGGCCGCAATTCTGAAGCTTTCTTT. This gives the protein CSARPRGGRNSEAFF.

This clonotype was counted ten times or more. V and J are TRBV20-1 and TRBJ1-2; tentative D call: TRBD1 (6 bases). V was trimmed by 4 bases and J by 4 bases, leaving 10 bases between them. In germline, CDR1 is DFQATT, CDR2 SNEGSKA (reference sequence). This CDR3 comprises 12 residues. CDR3 sequence reads: CSATGEVYGYTF. In nucleotides, the CDR3 is TGCAGTGCTACAGGGGAAGTCTATGGCTACACCTTC.

This clonotype was seen ten or more times. The rearrangement joins TRBV28 to TRBJ1-5; TRBD1 matches 7 bases. V lost 6 bases to trimming and J lost 9 bases; unmatched junction nucleotides: 8. Germline assignment: CDR1 MDHEN and CDR2 SYDVKM. The CDR3 consists of 13 residues. The DNA of the CDR3 is TGTGCCAGCAGCCAACAGGGGACGTGGCCCCAGCATTTT. This encodes CASSQQGTWPQHF.

This clonotype was detected many times. This chain's CDR3 is CASSLFRRGDTDTQYF. CDR3 DNA: TGTGCCAGCAGCTTATTTCGGCGGGGGGACACAGATACGCAGTATTTT. This sequence joins TRBV11-1 and TRBJ2-3; 8 bases match TRBD2. With 2 bases clipped from V and 2 bases from J, the junction kept 6 bases outside the gene matches. Per germline, CDR1 SGHAT and CDR2 FQDESV (reference sequence). This CDR3 contains 16 residues. Combining the CDR3 with reference TRBV11-1 and TRBJ2-3 gives the whole variable domain EAEVAQSPRYKITEKSQAVAFWCDPISGHATLYWYRQILGQGPELLVQFQDESVVDDSQLPKDRFSAERLKGVDSTLKIQPAELGDSAMYLCASSLFRRGDTDTQYFGPGTRLTVL.

Points on this clonotype: A much larger clone differs from this one at a single base, so this may be a read error. The chain carries TRBV9 and TRBJ2-5, with D perhaps matching TRBD1 or TRBD2 (5 bases each). There are 16 residues in the CDR3. V shed 6 bases and J shed 9 bases, with 27 bases lying between them. Germline-derived CDR1 and CDR2 are SGDLS and YYNGEE. CDR3 in amino acids: CASTLDPGTSQKAQYF. The CDR3 DNA reads TGTGCCAGCACCCTGGATCCGGGGACCTCTCAAAAGGCCCAGTACTTC. Based on the CDR3 plus reference TRBV9 and TRBJ2-5, the full variable domain is DSGVTQTPKHLITATGQRVTLRCSPRSGDLSVYWYQQSLDQGLQFLIQYYNGEERAKGNILERFSAQQFPDLHSELNLSSLELGDSALYFCASTLDPGTSQKAQYFGPGTRLLVL.

This clonotype was observed many times. The CDR3 DNA reads as TGTGCCAGCAGCTTTAGGGGACCCACTGAAGCTTTCTTT. This gives the protein CASSFRGPTEAFF. The rearrangement joins TRBV7-9 to TRBJ1-1; TRBD1 is a possible D gene (5 bases). Germline V gene sequence: CDR1 SEHNR, CDR2 FQNEAQ (reference sequence). CDR3 length: 13 residues. Trimming took 3 bases from V and 4 from J, leaving 9 bases between them.